This T cell receptor (beta chain) was observed in a study of T cells in Graves' hyperthyroidism and ophthalmopathy. Hyperthyroidism in the patients, aged 18 to 65, was newly diagnosed and under 2 months in duration. This clonotype has a count of ten or more. The antigen remains unidentified. General study findings and limits: Among clonotypes expanded in thyroid above 0.001, most were also found in blood.

CDR3 length equals 19 residues. V was pared by 1 base and J by 0 bases, with 10 bases of the junction left unmatched. Germline assignment: CDR1 SGHVS and CDR2 FQNEAQ. Amplification of TCR beta CDR3 regions used RNA as the template. Initially, a first-round RT-PCR of the TCR CDR3 employed the HTBI primer set. A single record per CDR3 protein comes from TCRdb applying MiXCR to the multiplex PCR reads. The sample carries approximately 600,000 distinct CDR3 sequences, approximately 13% recorded once. This TCR came from a woman younger than 45 with Graves' hyperthyroidism that later progressed to Graves' ophthalmopathy. The material sequenced was blood. The chain couples TRBV7-8 to TRBJ2-1; TRBD2 aligns across 9 bases. CDR3 sequence reads: CASSLGSGLSGSSYNEQFF. The CDR3 coding sequence is TGTGCCAGCAGCTTAGGTTCCGGACTTAGCGGGAGCTCCTACAATGAGCAGTTCTTC. The full variable domain, in which reference TRBV7-8 and TRBJ2-1 provide the parts outside the CDR3, is GAGVSQSPRYKVAKRGQDVALRCDPISGHVSLFWYQQALGQGPEFLTYFQNEAQLDKSGLPSDRFFAERPEGSVSTLKIQRTQQEDSAVYLCASSLGSGLSGSSYNEQFFGPGTRLTVL.